This TCR beta chain was retrieved from a study of OX40 agonist ivuxolimab in advanced cancers. About the study: In this cohort, patients received ivuxolimab, an agonistic anti-OX40 (CD134) antibody. Every patient in dose escalation had hepatocellular carcinoma, melanoma, renal cell or head and neck cancer. General study findings and limits: CD4+ and CD8+ blood T cells expanded clonally by week 6 at 0.1 to 3.0 mg/kg. The expanded peripheral T cells' antigen specificity was not determined.

Sequencing used immunoSEQ multiplex PCR; TCRdb keeps in-frame clones, though not all of them. The sample lists approximately 59,000 clones; about 88% were seen once. After removal of 4 bases from V and 5 bases from J, the junction contained 6 bases not matched to a gene. Germline V gene data show CDR1 as SGHAT and CDR2 as FQDESV (reference sequence). The CDR3 contains 16 residues. About this clone itself: No antigen is known for it.

The V gene is TRBV11-1, the J gene TRBJ2-3; TRBD2 matches 13 bases. This material consisted of CD4+ or CD8+ T cells sorted from blood, taken in a trial of the OX40 agonist ivuxolimab. The receptor was derived from an adult with an advanced solid tumor such as melanoma, head and neck, liver or kidney cancer. The CDR3 loop is CASSSQLAGGVDTQYF. CDR3 coding DNA: TGTGCCAGCAGCTCGCAACTAGCGGGAGGGGTAGATACGCAGTATTTT.